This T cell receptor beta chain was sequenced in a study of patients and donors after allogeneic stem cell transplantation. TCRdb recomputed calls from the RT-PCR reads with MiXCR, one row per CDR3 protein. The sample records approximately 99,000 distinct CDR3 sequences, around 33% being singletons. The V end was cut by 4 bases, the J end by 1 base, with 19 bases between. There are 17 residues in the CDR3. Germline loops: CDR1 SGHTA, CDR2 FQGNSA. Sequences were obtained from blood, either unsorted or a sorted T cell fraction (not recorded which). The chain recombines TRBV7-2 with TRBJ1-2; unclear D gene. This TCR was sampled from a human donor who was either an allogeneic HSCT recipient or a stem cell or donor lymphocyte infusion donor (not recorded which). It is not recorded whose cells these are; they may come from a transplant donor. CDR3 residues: CASSSRRIWPINYGYTF. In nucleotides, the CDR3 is TGTGCCAGCAGCTCTCGACGGATTTGGCCGATTAACTATGGCTACACCTTC.